The TCR beta chain under discussion was sequenced for a study of blood T cell repertoires in COVID-19. Across the whole study: PBMCs, B-cell-depleted T cells, or T cells provided the cDNA or gDNA that made up the material.

Clones were sequenced by immunoSEQ multiplex PCR, and TCRdb holds only the in-frame ones, with some missing. In the table there are roughly 110,000 clones, roughly 80% of which are singletons. The material sequenced was peripheral blood. The receptor comes from a man aged 50 to 59 with acute or convalescent COVID-19.

CDR3 loop: CASSGQGIYYGYTF. CDR3 coding DNA: TGTGCCAGCAGTGGACAGGGTATCTACTATGGCTACACCTTC. The genes are TRBV2 and TRBJ1-2; 7 nucleotides align to TRBD1. Germline V gives CDR1 SNHLY, CDR2 FYNNEI. Unmatched junction bases numbered 5, after V lost 4 bases and J lost 3 bases. CDR3 length: 14 amino acids. The full variable domain, with the rest looked up from reference TRBV2 and TRBJ1-2, is EPEVTQTPSHQVTQMGQEVILRCVPISNHLYFYWYRQILGQKVEFLVSFYNNEISEKSEIFDDQFSVERPDGSNFTLKIRSTKLEDSAMYFCASSGQGIYYGYTFGSGTRLTVV.